These 8 T cell receptor beta chains were all obtained from the same sample, sequenced in a study of T cell repertoires in cytomegalovirus infection. Using its own MiXCR run on the reads, TCRdb lists one record per CDR3 protein. In the table there are 150,000 to 200,000 distinct CDR3 sequences, around an eighth of which are singletons. Sequences were obtained from PBMCs. These receptors came from a human donor in good health (CMV status not recorded). Some clones in this sample may be carry-over from other donors' samples.

In its sample, this clonotype was seen a few times. The chain recombines TRBV6-2 or TRBV6-3 with TRBJ1-5; TRBD1 matches at 9 bases. The CDR3 consists of 18 residues. V shed 2 bases, J shed 2 bases, and the junction held 10 bases outside the gene matches. Per germline, CDR1 MNHEY and CDR2 SVGEGT. CDR3 region: CASSYRPGQGRGNQPQHF. The DNA of the CDR3 is TGTGCCAGCAGTTACCGACCGGGACAGGGAAGAGGCAATCAGCCCCAGCATTTT.

There are a few counts of this clonotype. The rearrangement links TRBV28 to TRBJ2-2; D not certain. CDR1 and CDR2 from the germline V gene are MDHEN and SYDVKM. The CDR3 length is 13 residues. V lost 7 bases and J 1 base, leaving 7 bases between the germline ends. The CDR3 region is CASKWGNTGELFF. The CDR3, as DNA: TGTGCCAGCAAATGGGGGAACACCGGGGAGCTGTTTTTT.

This clonotype has a count of ten or more. The rearrangement links TRBV7-9 to TRBJ1-1, with a weak D call TRBD1 (6 bases). V was clipped by 3 bases and J by 3 bases, with 11 bases between them. This CDR3 has 14 amino acids. Germline assignment: CDR1 SEHNR and CDR2 FQNEAQ (reference sequence). DNA of the CDR3: TGTGCCAGCAGCTTGGGGGCGAAGGACACTGAAGCTTTCTTT. It yields the protein CASSLGAKDTEAFF.

The chain carries TRBV7-9 and TRBJ2-2; tentative D call: TRBD1 (6 bases). Trimming cost V 7 bases and J 6 bases, with 12 bases left between them. The germline V gene has CDR1 SEHNR and CDR2 FQNEAQ (reference sequence). This CDR3 has 13 amino acids. The CDR3 bases are TGTGCCAGCAACCCGGGACACCCCGGGGAGCTGTTTTTT. Translating gives CASNPGHPGELFF.

The CDR3 coding sequence is TGTGCCACCTCTGGACCCTCCACCGGGGAGCTGTTTTTT. Protein product: CATSGPSTGELFF. The chain has TRBV24-1 and TRBJ2-2; D is ambiguous. Between the trimmed V and J ends, which lost 9 bases and 4 bases, there was a span of 11 bases. CDR3 length: 13 residues. The germline CDR1 and CDR2 sequences are KGHDR and SFDVKD.

This clonotype was counted at least ten times. The rearrangement uses TRBV7-8 and TRBJ2-7; TRBD1 agrees at 9 bases. This CDR3 region has 14 residues. Germline CDR1 is SGHVS and CDR2 is FQNEAQ. The V and J ends lost 4 bases and 2 bases, in that order; junction bases with no gene match: 3. Here the CDR3 reads CASSSTGGAYEQYF. Written as DNA, the CDR3 is TGTGCCAGCAGCTCGACAGGGGGTGCCTACGAGCAGTACTTC.

This clonotype was picked up many times. The chain joins TRBV19 to TRBJ1-5; TRBD1 is a possible D gene (5 bases). The CDR3 totals 14 residues. Germline CDR1 LNHDA, CDR2 SQIVND (reference sequence). Trimming took 5 bases from V and 7 from J, leaving 15 bases between them. The CDR3 region is CASSPTGARQPQHF. For the CDR3, the DNA is TGTGCCAGTAGTCCGACCGGGGCACGCCAGCCCCAGCATTTT.

V is TRBV29-1 and J is TRBJ2-1; D may be TRBD2 (5 bases). The CDR3 spans 14 residues. In germline, CDR1 is SQVTM, CDR2 ANQGSEA. Trimming removed 4 bases from V and 9 bases from J, with 19 bases in between. The CDR3 is CSVGPSTRGLEQFF. As DNA, the CDR3 is TGCAGCGTTGGCCCGTCGACCAGAGGACTTGAGCAGTTCTTC.